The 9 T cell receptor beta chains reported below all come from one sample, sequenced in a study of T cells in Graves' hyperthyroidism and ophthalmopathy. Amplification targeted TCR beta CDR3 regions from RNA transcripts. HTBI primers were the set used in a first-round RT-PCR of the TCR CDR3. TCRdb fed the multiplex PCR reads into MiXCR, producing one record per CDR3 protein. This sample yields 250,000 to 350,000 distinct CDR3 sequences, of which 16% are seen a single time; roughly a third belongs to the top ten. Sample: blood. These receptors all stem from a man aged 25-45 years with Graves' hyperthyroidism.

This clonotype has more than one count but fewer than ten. The CDR3 loop is CASSQDGRGVRLETQYF. The CDR3 nucleotides are TGTGCCAGCAGCCAGGACGGTCGCGGAGTACGTTTAGAGACCCAGTACTTC. J is TRBJ2-5 and V is TRBV9, with no clear D. The V end was cut by 4 bases, the J end by 4 bases, with 23 bases between. The CDR3 consists of 17 residues. The germline V gene encodes CDR1 SGDLS and CDR2 YYNGEE.

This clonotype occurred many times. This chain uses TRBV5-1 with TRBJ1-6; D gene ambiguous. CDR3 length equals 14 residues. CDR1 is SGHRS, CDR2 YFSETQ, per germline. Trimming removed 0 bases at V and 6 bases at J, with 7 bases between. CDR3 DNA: TGCGCCAGCAGCTTGGGGGCTGCTAATTCACCCCTCCACTTT. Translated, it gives CASSLGAANSPLHF.

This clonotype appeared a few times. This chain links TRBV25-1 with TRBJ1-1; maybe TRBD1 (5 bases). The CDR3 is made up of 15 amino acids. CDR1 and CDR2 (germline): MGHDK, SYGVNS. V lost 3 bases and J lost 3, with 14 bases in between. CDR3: CASSDPRGYYTEAFF. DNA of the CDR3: TGTGCCAGCAGTGACCCCCGGGGCTACTACACTGAAGCTTTCTTT.

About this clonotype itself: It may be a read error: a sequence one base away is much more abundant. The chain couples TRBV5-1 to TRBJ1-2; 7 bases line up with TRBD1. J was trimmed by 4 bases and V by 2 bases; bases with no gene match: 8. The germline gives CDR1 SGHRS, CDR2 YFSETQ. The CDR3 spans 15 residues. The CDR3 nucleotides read TGCGCCAGCAGCTTCGGACAGGTCCAGGGCTATGGCTACACCTTC. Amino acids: CASSFGQVQGYGYTF.

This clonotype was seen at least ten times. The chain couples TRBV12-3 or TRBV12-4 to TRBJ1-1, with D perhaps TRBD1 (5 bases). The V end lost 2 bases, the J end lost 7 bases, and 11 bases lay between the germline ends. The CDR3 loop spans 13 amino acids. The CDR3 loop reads CASSLNQGSEAFF. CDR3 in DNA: TGTGCCAGCAGTTTAAATCAGGGAAGTGAAGCTTTCTTT.

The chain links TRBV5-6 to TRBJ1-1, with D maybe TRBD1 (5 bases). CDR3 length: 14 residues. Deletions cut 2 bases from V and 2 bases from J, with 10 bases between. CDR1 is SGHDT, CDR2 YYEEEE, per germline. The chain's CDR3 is CASSFRQINTEAFF. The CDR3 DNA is TGTGCCAGCAGCTTTCGACAGATTAACACTGAAGCTTTCTTT.

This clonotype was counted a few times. CDR3 nucleotides: TGTGCCAGCAGTGCATACGGGTCTGGAAACACCATATATTTT. It translates to CASSAYGSGNTIYF. This chain connects TRBV25-1 to TRBJ1-3, with no clear D. CDR3 length equals 14 residues. The germline V gene has CDR1 MGHDK and CDR2 SYGVNS. V was shortened by 4 bases and J by 1 base, with 8 bases between the two germline ends.

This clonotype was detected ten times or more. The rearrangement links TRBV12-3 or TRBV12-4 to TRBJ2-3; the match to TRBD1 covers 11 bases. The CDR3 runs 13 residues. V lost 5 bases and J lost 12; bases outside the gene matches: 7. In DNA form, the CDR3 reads TGTGCCAGCAGTAAGGACAGGGGGCAGTTTCAGTATTTT. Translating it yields CASSKDRGQFQYF.

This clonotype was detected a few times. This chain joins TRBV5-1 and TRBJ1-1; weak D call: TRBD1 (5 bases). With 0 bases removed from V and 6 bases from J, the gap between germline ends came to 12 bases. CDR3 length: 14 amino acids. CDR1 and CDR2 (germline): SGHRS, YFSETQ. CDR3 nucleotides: TGCGCCAGCAGCTTGGGACAGCCGGAGGCTGAAGCTTTCTTT. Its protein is CASSLGQPEAEAFF.